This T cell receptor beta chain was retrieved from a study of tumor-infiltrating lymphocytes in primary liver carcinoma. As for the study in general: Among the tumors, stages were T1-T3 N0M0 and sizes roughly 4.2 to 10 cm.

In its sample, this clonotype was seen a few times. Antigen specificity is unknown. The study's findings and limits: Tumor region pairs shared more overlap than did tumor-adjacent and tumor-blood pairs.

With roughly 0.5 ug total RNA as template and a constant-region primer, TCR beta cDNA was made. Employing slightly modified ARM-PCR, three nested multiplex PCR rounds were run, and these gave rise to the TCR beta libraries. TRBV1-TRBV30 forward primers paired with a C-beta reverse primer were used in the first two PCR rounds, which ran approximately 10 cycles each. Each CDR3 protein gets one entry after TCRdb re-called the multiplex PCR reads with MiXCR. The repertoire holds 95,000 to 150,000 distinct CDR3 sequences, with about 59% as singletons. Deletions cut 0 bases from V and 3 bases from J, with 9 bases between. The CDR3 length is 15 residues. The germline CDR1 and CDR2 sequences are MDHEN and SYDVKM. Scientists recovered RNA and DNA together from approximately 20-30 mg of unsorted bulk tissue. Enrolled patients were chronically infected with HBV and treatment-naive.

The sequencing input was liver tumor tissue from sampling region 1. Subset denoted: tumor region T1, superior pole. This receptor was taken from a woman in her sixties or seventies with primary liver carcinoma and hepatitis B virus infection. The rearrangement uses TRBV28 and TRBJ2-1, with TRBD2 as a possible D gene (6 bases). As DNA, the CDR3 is TGTGCCAGCAGTTTATGGGGACTCAACTACAATGAGCAGTTCTTC. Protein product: CASSLWGLNYNEQFF.